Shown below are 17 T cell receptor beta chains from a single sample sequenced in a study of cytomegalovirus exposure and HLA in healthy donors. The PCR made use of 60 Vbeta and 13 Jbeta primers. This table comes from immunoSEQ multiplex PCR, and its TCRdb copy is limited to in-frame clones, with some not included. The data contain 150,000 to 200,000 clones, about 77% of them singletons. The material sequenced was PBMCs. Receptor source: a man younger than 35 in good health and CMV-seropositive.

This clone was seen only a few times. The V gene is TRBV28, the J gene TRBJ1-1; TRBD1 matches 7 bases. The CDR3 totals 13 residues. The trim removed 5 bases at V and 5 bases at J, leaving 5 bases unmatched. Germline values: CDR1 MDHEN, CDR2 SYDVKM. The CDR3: CASSPQGWTEAFF. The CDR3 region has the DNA TGTGCCAGCAGTCCACAGGGGTGGACTGAAGCTTTCTTT.

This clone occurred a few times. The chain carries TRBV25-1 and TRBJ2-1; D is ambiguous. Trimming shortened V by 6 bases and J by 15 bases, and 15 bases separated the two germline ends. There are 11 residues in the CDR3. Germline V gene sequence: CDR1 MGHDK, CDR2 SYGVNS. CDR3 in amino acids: CASSPGLKWFF. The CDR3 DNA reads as TGTGCCAGCAGCCCGGGTCTGAAGTGGTTCTTC.

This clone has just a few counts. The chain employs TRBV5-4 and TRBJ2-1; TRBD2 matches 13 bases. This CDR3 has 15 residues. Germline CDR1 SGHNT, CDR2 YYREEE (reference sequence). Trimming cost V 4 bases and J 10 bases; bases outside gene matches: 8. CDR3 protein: CASSVAGLAGWEQFF. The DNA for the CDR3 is TGTGCCAGCAGCGTTGCGGGACTAGCGGGATGGGAGCAGTTCTTC.

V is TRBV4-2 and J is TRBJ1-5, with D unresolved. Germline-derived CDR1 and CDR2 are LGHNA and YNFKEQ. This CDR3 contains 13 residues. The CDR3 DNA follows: TGTTCTTCAGCTCCCGGGAGTAGTCAGCCCCAGCATTTT. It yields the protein CSSAPGSSQPQHF.

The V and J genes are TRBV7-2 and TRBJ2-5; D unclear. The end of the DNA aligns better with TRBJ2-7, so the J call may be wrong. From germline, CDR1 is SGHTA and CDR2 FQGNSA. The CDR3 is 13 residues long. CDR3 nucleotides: TGTGCCAGCAGCTCACAGCCCTCCTACGAGCAGTACTTC. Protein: CASSSQPSYEQYF.

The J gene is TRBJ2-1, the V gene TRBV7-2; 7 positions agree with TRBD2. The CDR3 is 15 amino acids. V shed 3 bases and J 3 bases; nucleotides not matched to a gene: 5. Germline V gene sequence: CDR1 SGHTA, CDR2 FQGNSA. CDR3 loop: CASSFGREFYNEQFF. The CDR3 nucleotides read TGTGCCAGCAGCTTTGGGCGGGAGTTCTACAATGAGCAGTTCTTC.

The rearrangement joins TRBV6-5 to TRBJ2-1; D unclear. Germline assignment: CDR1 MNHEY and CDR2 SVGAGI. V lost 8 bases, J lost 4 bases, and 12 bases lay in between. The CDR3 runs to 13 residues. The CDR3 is CASGQNRYNEQFF. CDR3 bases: TGTGCCAGCGGCCAGAACCGTTACAATGAGCAGTTCTTC.

CDR3: CASSEERGRYYGYTF. The CDR3 nucleotides read TGTGCCAGCAGTGAAGAAAGGGGCCGATACTATGGCTACACCTTC. The gene calls are TRBV6-1 and TRBJ1-2; D perhaps matches TRBD1 (5 bases). The CDR3 runs to 15 residues. Trimming pared 1 base from V and 3 bases from J, leaving 12 bases between. CDR1 and CDR2 (germline): MNHNS, SASEGT.

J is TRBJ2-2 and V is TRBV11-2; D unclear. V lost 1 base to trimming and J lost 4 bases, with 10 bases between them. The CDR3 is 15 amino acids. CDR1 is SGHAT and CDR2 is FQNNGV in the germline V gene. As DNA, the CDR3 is TGTGCCAGCAGCTTAGGTGGCGGTCGCACCGGGGAGCTGTTTTTT. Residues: CASSLGGGRTGELFF.

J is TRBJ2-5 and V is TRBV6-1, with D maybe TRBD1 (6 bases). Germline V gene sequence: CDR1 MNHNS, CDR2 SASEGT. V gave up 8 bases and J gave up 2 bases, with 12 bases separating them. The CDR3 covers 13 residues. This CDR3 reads CASCRTEQETQYF. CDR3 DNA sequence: TGTGCCAGCTGCAGGACAGAGCAAGAGACCCAGTACTTC.

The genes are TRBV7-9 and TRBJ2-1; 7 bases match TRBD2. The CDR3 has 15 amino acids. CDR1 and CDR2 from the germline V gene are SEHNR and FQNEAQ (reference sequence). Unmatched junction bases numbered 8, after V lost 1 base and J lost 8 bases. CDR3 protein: CASSLVAAGWHEQFF. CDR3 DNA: TGTGCCAGCAGCTTAGTGGCAGCGGGGTGGCATGAGCAGTTCTTC.

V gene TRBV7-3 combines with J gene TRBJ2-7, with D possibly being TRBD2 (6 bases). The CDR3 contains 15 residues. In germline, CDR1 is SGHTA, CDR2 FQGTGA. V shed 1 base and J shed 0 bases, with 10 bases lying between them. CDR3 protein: CASSLRWGDSYEQYF. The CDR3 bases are TGTGCCAGCAGCTTAAGGTGGGGGGACTCCTACGAGCAGTACTTC.

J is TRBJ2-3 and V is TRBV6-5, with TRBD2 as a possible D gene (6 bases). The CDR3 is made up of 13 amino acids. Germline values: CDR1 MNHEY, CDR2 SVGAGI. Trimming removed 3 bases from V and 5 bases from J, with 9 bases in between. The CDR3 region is CASSYRREDTQYF. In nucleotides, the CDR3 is TGTGCCAGCAGTTATCGGAGGGAAGATACGCAGTATTTT.

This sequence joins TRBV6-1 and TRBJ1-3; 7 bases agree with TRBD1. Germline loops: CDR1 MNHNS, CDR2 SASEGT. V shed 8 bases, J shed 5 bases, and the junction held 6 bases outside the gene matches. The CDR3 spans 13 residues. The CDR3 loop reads CASRGTARNTIYF. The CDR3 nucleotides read TGTGCCAGCCGGGGGACAGCAAGAAACACCATATATTTT.

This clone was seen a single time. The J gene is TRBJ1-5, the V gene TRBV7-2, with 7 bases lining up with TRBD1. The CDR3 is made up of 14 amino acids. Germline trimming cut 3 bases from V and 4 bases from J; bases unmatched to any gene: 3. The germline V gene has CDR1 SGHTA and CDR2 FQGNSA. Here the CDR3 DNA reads TGTGCCAGCAGCTTGGACAGGCGAAATCAGCCCCAGCATTTT. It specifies CASSLDRRNQPQHF.

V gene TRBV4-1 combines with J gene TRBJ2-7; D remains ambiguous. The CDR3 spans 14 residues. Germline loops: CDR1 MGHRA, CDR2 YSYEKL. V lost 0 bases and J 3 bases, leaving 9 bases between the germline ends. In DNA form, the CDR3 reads TGCGCCAGCAGCCAAGATCAACAGTACTACGAGCAGTACTTC. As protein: CASSQDQQYYEQYF.

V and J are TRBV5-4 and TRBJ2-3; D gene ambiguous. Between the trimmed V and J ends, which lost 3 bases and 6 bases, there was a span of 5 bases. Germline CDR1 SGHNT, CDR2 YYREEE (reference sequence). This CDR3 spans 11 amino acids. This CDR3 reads CASSSRDTQYF. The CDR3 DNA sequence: TGTGCCAGCAGCTCGAGGGATACGCAGTATTTT.